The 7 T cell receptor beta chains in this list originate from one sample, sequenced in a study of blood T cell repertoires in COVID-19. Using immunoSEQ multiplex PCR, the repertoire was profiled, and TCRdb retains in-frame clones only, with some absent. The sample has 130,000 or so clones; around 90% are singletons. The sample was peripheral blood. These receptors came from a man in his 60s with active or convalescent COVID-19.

The DNA of the CDR3 is TGTGCCAGTCTAGACAGGGCCTATAGCAATCAGCCCCAGCATTTT. Encoded protein: CASLDRAYSNQPQHF. This rearrangement joins TRBV19 to TRBJ1-5, with 7 bases that match TRBD1. Germline V gene sequence: CDR1 LNHDA, CDR2 SQIVND (reference sequence). V lost 8 bases to trimming and J lost 0 bases; unmatched junction nucleotides: 7. The CDR3 runs to 15 residues.

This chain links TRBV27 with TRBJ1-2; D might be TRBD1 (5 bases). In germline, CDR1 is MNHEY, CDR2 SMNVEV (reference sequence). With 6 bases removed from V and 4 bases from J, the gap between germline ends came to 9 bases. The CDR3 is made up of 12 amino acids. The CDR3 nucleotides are TGTGCCAGCAGGGTAGACAGCTATGGCTACACCTTC. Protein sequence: CASRVDSYGYTF.

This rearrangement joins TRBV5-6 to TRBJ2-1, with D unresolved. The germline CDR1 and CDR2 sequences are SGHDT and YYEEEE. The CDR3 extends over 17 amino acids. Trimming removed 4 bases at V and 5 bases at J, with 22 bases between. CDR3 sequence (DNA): TGTGCCAGCAGCCCTCCCCTAGTCCATAACGTCGACAATGAGCAGTTCTTC. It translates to CASSPPLVHNVDNEQFF.

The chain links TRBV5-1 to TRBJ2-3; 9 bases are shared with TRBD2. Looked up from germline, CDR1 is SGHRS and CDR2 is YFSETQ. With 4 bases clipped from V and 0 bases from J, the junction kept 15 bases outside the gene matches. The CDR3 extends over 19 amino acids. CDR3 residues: CASSPVPITAGGSTDTQYF. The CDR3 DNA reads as TGCGCCAGCAGCCCGGTCCCCATTACGGCGGGAGGGAGCACAGATACGCAGTATTTT.

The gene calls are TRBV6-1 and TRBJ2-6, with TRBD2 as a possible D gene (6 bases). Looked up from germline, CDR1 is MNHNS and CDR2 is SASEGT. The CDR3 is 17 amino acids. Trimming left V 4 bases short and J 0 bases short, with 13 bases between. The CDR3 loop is CASSVTGGLSGANVLTF. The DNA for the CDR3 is TGTGCCAGCAGTGTTACCGGGGGACTCTCTGGGGCCAACGTCCTGACTTTC.

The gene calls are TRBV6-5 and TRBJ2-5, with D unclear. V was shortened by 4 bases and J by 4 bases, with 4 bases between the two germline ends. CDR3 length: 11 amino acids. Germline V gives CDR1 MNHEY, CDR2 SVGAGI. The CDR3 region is CASSLAETQYF. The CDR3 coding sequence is TGTGCCAGCAGTTTGGCAGAGACCCAGTACTTC.

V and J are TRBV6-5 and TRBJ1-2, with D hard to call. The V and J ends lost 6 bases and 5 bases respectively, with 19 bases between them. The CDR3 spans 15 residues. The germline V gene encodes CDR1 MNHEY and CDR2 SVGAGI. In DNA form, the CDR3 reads TGTGCCAGCAGGGATCGGGATAACAGTCTATATGGCTACACCTTC. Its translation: CASRDRDNSLYGYTF.